This TCR beta chain was captured by sequencing in a study of T-cell memory formation after mild COVID-19. Study-wide context: TCR clusters were mostly confined to one donor each.

Germline assignment: CDR1 MNHEY and CDR2 SVGEGT. The CDR3 sequence is 13 residues long. Deletions cut 9 bases from V and 9 bases from J, with 18 bases between. MiXCR was run by TCRdb on the 5' RACE reads, yielding one entry per CDR3 protein. The sample lists around 390,000 distinct CDR3 sequences, 15% to 20% occurring once. This clonotype was sampled from a man aged 18 to 29 who had mild COVID-19 (a few samples of this study predate the infection). Cell type and time point are not known. This rearrangement joins TRBV6-2 or TRBV6-3 to TRBJ2-1, with D perhaps matching TRBD1 (5 bases). Sequences were obtained from PBMCs or a T cell subset sorted from them (not recorded which). The DNA for the CDR3 is TGTGCCAGTGTCTTAGGGGCCTCGGGTGAGCAGTTCTTC. Its translation: CASVLGASGEQFF.